This TCR beta chain derives from a study of preoperative IRX-2 immunotherapy in early breast cancer. The CDR3 spans 15 residues. Treatment: preoperative locoregional IRX-2 cytokine immunotherapy. Patients received preoperative, locoregional IRX-2 cytokine immunotherapy in a phase Ib study. The data were produced by immunoSEQ multiplex PCR, yet TCRdb's version contains in-frame clones alone and is incomplete. The sample contains 90,000 to 100,000 clones, 86% of which appear only once. The sequence was collected from a human donor with breast cancer. Sequencing used tumor tissue, obtained after IRX-2 immunotherapy. This chain uses TRBV22-1 with TRBJ1-2. TRBV22-1 is a pseudogene. CDR3 amino acids: CASSLGGQTLRGYTF. The CDR3 bases are TGTGCCAGCAGTTTAGGGGGGCAGACCCTGCGGGGCTACACCTTC.